The T cell receptor (beta chain) described here comes from a study of response to subunit inactivated influenza vaccine. Whole-study findings and limits: The study's authors posited that every seasonal influenza vaccination enlists few new T cells.

Germline assignment: CDR1 SGHNT and CDR2 YYREEE (reference sequence). V dropped 2 bases and J dropped 7; count of bases not matched to a gene: 5. The CDR3 sequence is 14 residues long. This clonotype appeared a few times. Its antigen is unidentified. Each CDR3 protein is one row after TCRdb ran MiXCR on the RT-PCR reads. The sample has approximately 290,000 distinct CDR3 sequences, around 22% seen once. This receptor was identified in a man aged 50-75 years who received an inactivated influenza vaccine. J is TRBJ1-1 and V is TRBV5-4; 10 nucleotides match TRBD1. The sample in question was PBMCs from blood, obtained approximately 20 months after vaccination. The CDR3 DNA sequence: TGTGCCAGCAGCTTAGGACAGGGGGGAGGTGAAGCTTTCTTT. As protein: CASSLGQGGGEAFF. Drawing the rest from reference TRBV5-4 and TRBJ1-1, the complete variable domain is ETGVTQSPTHLIKTRGQQVTLRCSSQSGHNTVSWYQQALGQGPQFIFQYYREEENGRGNFPPRFSGLQFPNYSSELNVNALELDDSALYLCASSLGQGGGEAFFGQGTRLTVV.